The 2 T cell receptor beta chains in this list originate from one sample, sequenced in a study of blood T cell repertoires in COVID-19 (dated by TCRdb to about 2020). Libraries were prepared through the immunoSEQ multiplex PCR assay. Imported from immuneACCESS, the table was reduced by TCRdb to in-frame sequences with V and J called. These copies leave out some clones; in studies compared against another copy, an unresolved V gene accounts for under half, and the cause of the remainder is not known. The table for this sample lists about 50,000 clones; roughly three quarters of them were counted only once. The ten largest clones capture around 20% of the sample. The sample was peripheral blood. The receptors come from a man aged 50-60 years with active or convalescent COVID-19.

The J gene is TRBJ2-7, the V gene TRBV25-1, with 9 bases aligning to TRBD1. The CDR3 extends over 15 amino acids. The ends lost 2 bases at V and 6 bases at J; junction bases unmatched: 8. Per the germline V gene, CDR1 is MGHDK and CDR2 is SYGVNS. The CDR3 here is CASSEGSGTGIEQYF. The CDR3 coding sequence is TGTGCCAGCAGTGAAGGATCGGGGACAGGGATCGAGCAGTACTTC.

The V call is TRBV27, the J call TRBJ1-4; D is uncertain. This CDR3 is 14 amino acids long. Germline CDR1 is MNHEY and CDR2 is SMNVEV (reference sequence). Trimming removed 6 bases from V and 7 bases from J, with 15 bases in between. The CDR3 is CASRLAAQVEKLFF. Here the CDR3 DNA reads TGTGCCAGCAGGCTCGCGGCCCAAGTTGAAAAACTGTTTTTT. The variable domain in full, completed from reference TRBV27 and TRBJ1-4, reads EAQVTQNPRYLITVTGKKLTVTCSQNMNHEYMSWYRQDPGLGLRQIYYSMNVEVTDKGDVPEGYKVSRKEKRNFPLILESPSPNQTSLYFCASRLAAQVEKLFFGSGTQLSVL.